These 21 T cell receptor beta chains came from one sample sequenced in a study of T-cell reconstitution after alpha-beta-depleted transplantation in children. Researchers prepared the TCRbeta library using unique molecular identifiers, the study reports. TCRdb reanalysed the PCR reads using MiXCR and keeps one entry per CDR3 protein. The sample lists some 640,000 distinct CDR3 sequences, roughly 17% occurring once. The input for sequencing was PBMCs from the stem cell graft donor, taken from the stem cell graft. All receptors derive from a human donor who donated a stem cell graft to a child with acute myeloid leukemia.

CDR3 in amino acids: CASRVGGSGANVLTF. The CDR3 DNA follows: TGTGCCAGCAGAGTGGGCGGCTCTGGGGCCAACGTCCTGACTTTC. The V gene is TRBV5-4, the J gene TRBJ2-6; D is uncertain. CDR1 is SGHNT, CDR2 YYREEE, per germline (reference sequence). V lost 5 bases and J 0 bases, leaving 9 bases between the germline ends. This CDR3 is built from 15 residues.

A word on this clonotype: A much larger clone sits a single nucleotide away, making a read error possible. This chain connects TRBV20-1 to TRBJ1-6; TRBD1 is a possible D gene (6 bases). The germline gives CDR1 DFQATT, CDR2 SNEGSKA (reference sequence). This CDR3 contains 13 residues. V lost 6 bases to trimming and J lost 6 bases, with 12 bases between them. Here the CDR3 DNA reads TGCAGTGCCGGGGGGGCCGGTAATTCACCCCTCCACTTT. Amino acid sequence: CSAGGAGNSPLHF.

The table lists this clonotype with a few counts. The chain employs TRBV10-3 and TRBJ2-3, with 8 bases matching TRBD2. The CDR3 spans 15 residues. Looked up from germline, CDR1 is ENHRY and CDR2 is SYGVKD. After removal of 8 bases from V and 2 bases from J, the junction contained 9 bases not matched to a gene. The CDR3 DNA reads as TGTGCCATCGCCCGGATAGCGGGGACCACAGATACGCAGTATTTT. This encodes CAIARIAGTTDTQYF.

This clonotype was seen ten or more times. The rearrangement joins TRBV5-1 to TRBJ2-2; 7 nucleotides line up with TRBD1. This CDR3 comprises 14 residues. The germline V gene encodes CDR1 SGHRS and CDR2 YFSETQ. The V gene end was trimmed by 3 bases and the J gene end by 3 bases; junction bases not matched to a gene: 2. In DNA form, the CDR3 reads TGCGCCAGCAGCTCGCAGGGGGACACCGGGGAGCTGTTTTTT. Translating it yields CASSSQGDTGELFF.

This clonotype was recorded at least ten times. CDR3 loop: CATSEAGSLNYEQFF. CDR3 sequence (DNA): TGTGCCACCAGTGAAGCGGGGAGCCTAAACTATGAGCAGTTCTTC. The chain has TRBV24-1 and TRBJ2-1; 7 bases are shared with TRBD2. Germline CDR1 is KGHDR and CDR2 is SFDVKD. Losses at the gene ends were 4 bases for V and 8 bases for J; bases not matched to a gene: 10. The CDR3 loop spans 15 amino acids.

The V call is TRBV30, the J call TRBJ1-5; D gene ambiguous. This CDR3 comprises 15 residues. V lost 1 base to trimming and J lost 7 bases, with 17 bases between them. From germline, CDR1 is GTSNPN and CDR2 SVGIG (reference sequence). The DNA for the CDR3 is TGTGCCTGGAGTGGGGGAGACGCAACGGGGCAGCCCCAGCATTTT. It translates to CAWSGGDATGQPQHF.

This clonotype occurred a few times. This rearrangement joins TRBV20-1 to TRBJ2-5; either TRBD1 or TRBD2 may supply D (5 bases each). The CDR3 sequence is 14 residues long. Germline CDR1 is DFQATT and CDR2 is SNEGSKA (reference sequence). V lost 6 bases and J lost 1, with 15 bases in between. The DNA of the CDR3 is TGCAGTGCCCCAAAAGGGACGGGCCAAGAGACCCAGTACTTC. It yields the protein CSAPKGTGQETQYF.

This clonotype came up many times. The gene calls are TRBV29-1 and TRBJ2-5; no firm D call. The CDR3 runs to 11 residues. Deletions cut 6 bases from V and 5 bases from J, with 10 bases between. CDR1 and CDR2 (germline): SQVTM, ANQGSEA. In DNA form, the CDR3 reads TGCAGCGTAGACTCCCAGGAGACCCAGTACTTC. It codes for CSVDSQETQYF.

This clonotype has more than one count but fewer than ten. J is TRBJ2-1 and V is TRBV4-3; the D is unclear. Germline CDR1 and CDR2: LGHNA and YSLEER. Trimming took 0 bases from V and 8 from J, leaving 8 bases between them. This CDR3 region has 13 residues. CDR3 sequence (DNA): TGCGCCAGCAGCCAAGACTACAGCTATGAGCAGTTCTTC. Amino acids: CASSQDYSYEQFF.

This clonotype was recorded many times. The V gene is TRBV6-5, the J gene TRBJ2-2; D is unresolved. Germline V lookup: CDR1 MNHEY, CDR2 SVGAGI. The CDR3 is made up of 16 amino acids. V gave up 0 bases and J gave up 1 base, with 9 bases separating them. CDR3 DNA: TGTGCCAGCAGTTACTCTTTGCACAGGAACACCGGGGAGCTGTTTTTT. As protein: CASSYSLHRNTGELFF.

In its sample, this clonotype was seen a few times. The chain is built from TRBV7-3 and TRBJ2-1; D uncertain. Trimming took 0 bases from V and 0 from J, leaving 9 bases between them. The CDR3 is 16 residues long. Germline CDR1 reads SGHTA; CDR2 reads FQGTGA. The CDR3 protein is CASSLTALSSYNEQFF. The CDR3 DNA follows: TGTGCCAGCAGCTTAACGGCCCTAAGCTCCTACAATGAGCAGTTCTTC.

This clonotype was observed a handful of times. The gene calls are TRBV7-9 and TRBJ2-1; the match to TRBD1 covers 7 bases. The CDR3 length is 16 residues. Looked up from germline, CDR1 is SEHNR and CDR2 is FQNEAQ (reference sequence). Unmatched junction bases numbered 14, after V lost 4 bases and J lost 8 bases. CDR3 nucleotides: TGTGCCAGCAGCTCTAGATCGACAGGGATTAGCGATGAGCAGTTCTTC. Its translation is CASSSRSTGISDEQFF.

This clonotype was recorded at least ten times. The V gene is TRBV5-5, the J gene TRBJ1-1; the D is unclear. This CDR3 has 14 residues. Germline CDR1 reads SGHKS; CDR2 reads YYEKEE (reference sequence). Trimming pared 0 bases from V and 0 bases from J, leaving 6 bases between. CDR3 sequence (DNA): TGTGCCAGCAGCTTGGTACGTTTGAACACTGAAGCTTTCTTT. Translated: CASSLVRLNTEAFF.

This rearrangement joins TRBV11-2 to TRBJ1-2, with D possibly TRBD1 on 5 matching bases. Trimming pared 8 bases from V and 1 base from J, leaving 5 bases between. Germline V gene sequence: CDR1 SGHAT, CDR2 FQNNGV. CDR3 length: 11 amino acids. The CDR3 coding sequence is TGTGCCAGCGGGGGTAACTATGGCTACACCTTC. This gives the protein CASGGNYGYTF. Complete variable domain (other parts from reference TRBV11-2 and TRBJ1-2): EAGVAQSPRYKIIEKRQSVAFWCNPISGHATLYWYQQILGQGPKLLIQFQNNGVVDDSQLPKDRFSAERLKGVDSTLKIQPAKLEDSAVYLCASGGNYGYTFGSGTRLTVV.

The chain uses TRBV27 and TRBJ2-5; D is possibly TRBD2 (5 bases). Germline values: CDR1 MNHEY, CDR2 SMNVEV (reference sequence). V lost 2 bases, J lost 5 bases, and 15 bases lay in between. The CDR3 spans 15 residues. CDR3 DNA sequence: TGTGCCAGCAGTTTAGTCCGGGAACCCCGGGAGACCCAGTACTTC. Protein: CASSLVREPRETQYF.

This clonotype was detected only a few times. The rearrangement links TRBV12-3 or TRBV12-4 to TRBJ2-7, with TRBD1 matching over 7 bases. The CDR3 extends over 16 amino acids. Losses at the gene ends were 2 bases for V and 3 bases for J; bases not matched to a gene: 10. The CDR3 coding sequence is TGTGCCAGCAGTTTAAGTAGTCAGGGGGTGTTCTACGAGCAGTACTTC. Its protein product is CASSLSSQGVFYEQYF.

This clonotype was seen many times. V usage is TRBV24-1 and J usage is TRBJ2-5; 9 bases are shared with TRBD1. CDR3 length equals 17 residues. Germline values: CDR1 KGHDR, CDR2 SFDVKD. After removal of 3 bases from V and 4 bases from J, the junction contained 11 bases not matched to a gene. The CDR3 region is CATSDRGGQGFGETQYF. As DNA, the CDR3 is TGTGCCACCAGTGATCGAGGGGGACAGGGTTTTGGAGAGACCCAGTACTTC.

This clonotype was recorded at least ten times. The rearrangement uses TRBV7-2 and TRBJ2-7; D remains unclear. Germline assignment: CDR1 SGHTA and CDR2 FQGNSA. The CDR3 length is 14 residues. V lost 5 bases and J 2 bases, leaving 13 bases between the germline ends. For the CDR3, the DNA is TGTGCCAGCAGCCCCGTTGGTAGAACCTACGAGCAGTACTTC. It translates to CASSPVGRTYEQYF.

At least ten counts were recorded for this clonotype. The gene calls are TRBV20-1 and TRBJ2-1; no clear D gene. Trimming removed 6 bases from V and 0 bases from J, with 12 bases in between. Germline CDR1 and CDR2: DFQATT and SNEGSKA (reference sequence). The CDR3 consists of 14 residues. CDR3 sequence (DNA): TGCAGTGCCCCAGCAAGGTTCTCCTACAATGAGCAGTTCTTC. This codes for CSAPARFSYNEQFF.

This sequence joins TRBV7-9 and TRBJ2-2, with D hard to call. This CDR3 is built from 17 residues. CDR1 is SEHNR and CDR2 is FQNEAQ in the germline V gene (reference sequence). Trimming took 2 bases from V and 5 from J, leaving 18 bases between them. The DNA for the CDR3 is TGTGCCAGCAGCTTATTATCGGCCAGCCTTAGGACCGGGGAGCTGTTTTTT. Protein sequence: CASSLLSASLRTGELFF. The full variable domain, its missing parts supplied by reference TRBV7-9 and TRBJ2-2, is DTGVSQNPRHKITKRGQNVTFRCDPISEHNRLYWYRQTLGQGPEFLTYFQNEAQLEKSRLLSDRFSAERPKGSFSTLEIQRTEQGDSAMYLCASSLLSASLRTGELFFGEGSRLTVL.

This clonotype occurred many times. This chain joins TRBV6-2 or TRBV6-3 and TRBJ2-7; D is unresolved. The V gene's germline CDR1 is MNHEY and CDR2 SVGEGT. With 2 bases removed from V and 0 bases from J, the gap between germline ends came to 8 bases. CDR3 length: 14 amino acids. The CDR3 is CASSYRAASYEQYF. CDR3 nucleotide sequence: TGTGCCAGCAGTTACCGGGCAGCCTCCTACGAGCAGTACTTC.